The 23 T cell receptor beta chains listed next were all sequenced from one sample in a study of blood T cell repertoires in COVID-19. The repertoire was sequenced with immunoSEQ multiplex PCR; TCRdb's copy has only in-frame clones and lacks some. The sample has approximately 200,000 clones, 80% to 90% seen once. Sequenced: peripheral blood. These receptors came from a man under 40 with COVID-19, enrolled during active disease.

This sequence joins TRBV6-4 and TRBJ1-2, with D perhaps matching TRBD1 (5 bases). Germline-derived CDR1 and CDR2 are MRHNA and SNTAGT. The CDR3 extends over 13 amino acids. The V end lost 5 bases, the J end lost 4 bases, and 11 bases lay between the germline ends. CDR3 protein: CASSTGERYGYTF. DNA of the CDR3: TGTGCCAGCAGTACGGGGGAGCGCTATGGCTACACCTTC.

This clone came up once. The gene calls are TRBV6-6 and TRBJ2-7; TRBD2 matches at 7 bases. Trimming cost V 0 bases and J 3 bases; bases outside gene matches: 8. The CDR3 sequence is 16 residues long. Looked up from germline, CDR1 is MNHNY and CDR2 is SVGAGI (reference sequence). CDR3 nucleotides: TGTGCCAGCAGTTACTCTTCCAGCGGGATAATCTACGAGCAGTACTTC. As protein: CASSYSSSGIIYEQYF.

V usage is TRBV7-3 and J usage is TRBJ2-1, with TRBD2 as a possible D gene (5 bases). The CDR3 is 15 residues long. The V end was cut by 0 bases, the J end by 9 bases, with 15 bases between. Germline lookup yields CDR1 SGHTA and CDR2 FQGTGA. This CDR3 reads CASSLTRAQASEQFF. In nucleotides, the CDR3 is TGTGCCAGCAGCTTAACGAGGGCCCAGGCGTCTGAGCAGTTCTTC.

This rearrangement joins TRBV2 to TRBJ1-4; 8 bases map to TRBD1. The ends lost 7 bases at V and 7 bases at J; junction bases unmatched: 11. The CDR3 runs 15 residues. Germline V gene data show CDR1 as SNHLY and CDR2 as FYNNEI. This CDR3 is CASTWTGIRGEKLFF. In DNA, the CDR3 is TGTGCCAGCACCTGGACAGGGATTAGAGGTGAAAAACTGTTTTTT. The variable domain in full, completed from reference TRBV2 and TRBJ1-4, reads EPEVTQTPSHQVTQMGQEVILRCVPISNHLYFYWYRQILGQKVEFLVSFYNNEISEKSEIFDDQFSVERPDGSNFTLKIRSTKLEDSAMYFCASTWTGIRGEKLFFGSGTQLSVL.

V gene TRBV28 combines with J gene TRBJ1-5; TRBD1 aligns across 8 bases. CDR1 and CDR2 (germline): MDHEN, SYDVKM. Losses at the gene ends were 5 bases for V and 1 base for J; bases not matched to a gene: 16. This CDR3 is 19 amino acids long. CDR3 sequence (DNA): TGTGCCAGCAGTCTACTGAACAGGGGGGGATTGATAAGCAATCAGCCCCAGCATTTT. Amino acids: CASSLLNRGGLISNQPQHF.

The chain combines TRBV6-6 with TRBJ1-2; D is unresolved. Trimming stripped 2 bases from V and 12 bases from J, with 7 bases between. The CDR3 length is 10 residues. Looked up from germline, CDR1 is MNHNY and CDR2 is SVGAGI (reference sequence). For the CDR3, the DNA is TGTGCCAGCAGTTACGAGGCTAACACCTTC. Translating it yields CASSYEANTF.

This clone has just one count. This chain uses TRBV5-5 with TRBJ1-1; D might be TRBD1 (5 bases). With 4 bases removed from V and 3 bases from J, the gap between germline ends came to 16 bases. Germline V gene lookup returns CDR1 SGHKS and CDR2 YYEKEE (reference sequence). The CDR3 spans 15 residues. The DNA of the CDR3 is TGTGCCAGCAGCCTCAGGGCCGTTTACGACACTGAAGCTTTCTTT. Residues: CASSLRAVYDTEAFF.

This chain uses TRBV7-9 with TRBJ2-1; 7 nucleotides agree with TRBD2. The V gene's germline CDR1 is SEHNR and CDR2 FQNEAQ (reference sequence). The CDR3 totals 13 residues. Germline trimming cut 4 bases from V and 8 bases from J; bases unmatched to any gene: 5. The CDR3 DNA follows: TGTGCCAGCAGCTCCGGACTAGTATATGAGCAGTTCTTC. Its protein is CASSSGLVYEQFF.

This chain links TRBV27 with TRBJ1-6, with TRBD1 matching over 10 bases. After removal of 6 bases from V and 9 bases from J, the junction contained 2 bases not matched to a gene. CDR3 size: 13 residues. From germline, CDR1 is MNHEY and CDR2 SMNVEV (reference sequence). The CDR3 reads CASSRDRGSPLHF. The CDR3 DNA reads as TGTGCCAGCAGCCGGGACAGGGGTTCACCCCTCCACTTT.

This chain joins TRBV2 and TRBJ2-1; 10 bases fit TRBD2. The CDR3 runs 16 residues. Trimming took 3 bases from V and 0 from J; bases not matched to a gene: 2. Germline V gene lookup returns CDR1 SNHLY and CDR2 FYNNEI. The CDR3 region has the DNA TGTGCCAGCAGTGACATAGCGGGGGGCTCCTACAATGAGCAGTTCTTC. Translated, it gives CASSDIAGGSYNEQFF. Combining the CDR3 with reference TRBV2 and TRBJ2-1 gives the whole variable domain EPEVTQTPSHQVTQMGQEVILRCVPISNHLYFYWYRQILGQKVEFLVSFYNNEISEKSEIFDDQFSVERPDGSNFTLKIRSTKLEDSAMYFCASSDIAGGSYNEQFFGPGTRLTVL.

The CDR3 sequence is CAWSVWGGWPQHF. The CDR3 DNA sequence: TGTGCCTGGAGTGTATGGGGGGGGTGGCCCCAGCATTTT. The chain recombines TRBV30 with TRBJ1-5; D is perhaps TRBD1 (5 bases). V was trimmed by 0 bases and J by 9 bases, leaving 12 bases between them. CDR1 GTSNPN and CDR2 SVGIG come from the germline V gene (reference sequence). CDR3 length: 13 amino acids.

The rearrangement joins TRBV19 to TRBJ2-7; 8 bases are shared with TRBD2. With V trimmed by 6 bases and J by 4 bases, 26 bases remained unmatched. Germline loops: CDR1 LNHDA, CDR2 SQIVND (reference sequence). This CDR3 contains 20 residues. The CDR3 DNA reads TGTGCCAGTAGCCGGGGCTTCTCCATAATCGGTGGCGGGAGGTTTTACGAGCAGTACTTC. It is translated as CASSRGFSIIGGGRFYEQYF.

This clone occurred a few times. The chain carries TRBV11-2 and TRBJ2-7; TRBD2 might be the D (6 bases). The germline V and J ends were trimmed by 5 bases and 3 bases, with 14 bases remaining between them. This CDR3 is built from 14 residues. The germline gives CDR1 SGHAT, CDR2 FQNNGV. CDR3 sequence: CASSLQGLNYEQYF. The DNA of the CDR3 is TGTGCCAGCAGCCTCCAGGGACTTAACTACGAGCAGTACTTC.

This rearrangement joins TRBV9 to TRBJ1-2; 8 bases fit TRBD1. The length of the CDR3 is 12 residues. V lost 2 bases and J lost 8; bases outside the gene matches: 2. Germline V gives CDR1 SGDLS, CDR2 YYNGEE. The DNA of the CDR3 is TGTGCCAGCAGCGTTGACAGGGGCGGCTACACCTTC. This gives the protein CASSVDRGGYTF.

Turning to this clone: Other DNA sequences from this sample encode an identical CDR3 as well. The rearrangement links TRBV19 to TRBJ1-2; D is ambiguous. This CDR3 is 13 amino acids long. Deletions cut 4 bases from V and 5 bases from J, with 11 bases between. The V gene's germline CDR1 is LNHDA and CDR2 SQIVND (reference sequence). The CDR3 bases are TGTGCCAGTAGTACAGGCGTAGGATATGGCTACACCTTC. Translating gives CASSTGVGYGYTF.

V and J are TRBV5-1 and TRBJ1-6; D is unresolved. V was clipped by 0 bases and J by 3 bases, with 10 bases between them. The CDR3 is made up of 16 amino acids. Germline V gene data show CDR1 as SGHRS and CDR2 as YFSETQ. In nucleotides, the CDR3 is TGCGCCAGCAGCTTGGGTGACATAGGCTATAATTCACCCCTCCACTTT. Protein sequence: CASSLGDIGYNSPLHF.

The chain has TRBV5-4 and TRBJ2-1; 9 positions agree with TRBD2. The CDR3 extends over 15 amino acids. Trimming cost V 1 base and J 10 bases; bases outside gene matches: 9. Germline loops: CDR1 SGHNT, CDR2 YYREEE (reference sequence). This chain's CDR3 is CASSLSKGAGGEQFF. CDR3 nucleotides: TGTGCCAGCAGCTTGAGCAAAGGAGCGGGGGGAGAGCAGTTCTTC.

This chain connects TRBV7-2 to TRBJ1-4; TRBD1 aligns across 10 bases. The CDR3 runs to 14 residues. CDR1 and CDR2 from the germline V gene are SGHTA and FQGNSA. The junction had 1 base not matched to a gene; V was cut back by 5 bases and J by 4 bases. In DNA, the CDR3 is TGTGCCAGCAGCCGGGACAGGGGTAATGAAAAACTGTTTTTT. This gives the protein CASSRDRGNEKLFF.

The V and J genes are TRBV7-2 and TRBJ2-3; 8 bases are shared with TRBD2. Germline CDR1 reads SGHTA; CDR2 reads FQGNSA. CDR3 length: 14 amino acids. Trimming took 6 bases from V and 3 from J; bases not matched to a gene: 5. The chain's CDR3 is CASSSSGLTDTQYF. CDR3 coding DNA: TGTGCCAGCAGTTCTAGCGGGCTTACAGATACGCAGTATTTT.

The CDR3 reads CASSPHGGRNYEQYF. CDR3 nucleotides: TGTGCCAGCAGCCCTCACGGGGGACGAAATTACGAGCAGTACTTC. V gene TRBV5-4 combines with J gene TRBJ2-7; maybe TRBD2 (6 bases). V lost 4 bases to trimming and J lost 4 bases, with 18 bases between them. The CDR3 has 15 residues. Germline values: CDR1 SGHNT, CDR2 YYREEE (reference sequence).

This chain joins TRBV7-2 and TRBJ2-7, with TRBD1 identical over 7 bases. Germline V lookup: CDR1 SGHTA, CDR2 FQGNSA. The CDR3 covers 17 residues. V lost 1 base and J lost 4; bases outside the gene matches: 13. The CDR3 DNA reads TGTGCCAGCAGCTTAGTTCCCCCGCGACAGGGTGGGTACGAGCAGTACTTC. Translation: CASSLVPPRQGGYEQYF.

This CDR3 is CATNQAGTANSPLHF. Here the CDR3 DNA reads TGTGCCACCAACCAAGCCGGGACAGCTAATTCACCCCTCCACTTT. The V and J genes are TRBV15 and TRBJ1-6, with TRBD1 matching over 7 bases. The CDR3 is made up of 15 amino acids. The germline V gene encodes CDR1 LNHNV and CDR2 YYDKDF (reference sequence). Trimming removed 7 bases from V and 6 bases from J; junction bases left unmatched: 9.

The V call is TRBV5-1, the J call TRBJ1-1; 7 nucleotides match TRBD1. CDR1 SGHRS and CDR2 YFSETQ come from the germline V gene. V shed 0 bases, J shed 5 bases, and the junction held 7 bases outside the gene matches. The CDR3 runs to 15 residues. In DNA form, the CDR3 reads TGCGCCAGCAGCTTGGGCTCCGACAGGGTTACTGAAGCTTTCTTT. Encoded protein: CASSLGSDRVTEAFF.